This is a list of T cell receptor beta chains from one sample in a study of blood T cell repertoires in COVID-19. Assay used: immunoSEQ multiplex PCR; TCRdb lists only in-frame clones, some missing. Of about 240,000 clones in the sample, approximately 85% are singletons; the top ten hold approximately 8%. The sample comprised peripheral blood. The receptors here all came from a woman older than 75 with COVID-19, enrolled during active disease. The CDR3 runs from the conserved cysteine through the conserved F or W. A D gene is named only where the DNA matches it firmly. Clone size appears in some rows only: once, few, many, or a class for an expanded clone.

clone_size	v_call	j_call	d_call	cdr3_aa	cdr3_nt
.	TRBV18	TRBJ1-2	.	CASSPAQDRTGNYGYTF	TGTGCCAGCTCACCAGCACAAGATCGTACAGGGAACTATGGCTACACCTTC
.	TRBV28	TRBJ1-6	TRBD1	CASTDRVGSPLHF	TGTGCCAGCACCGACAGGGTCGGGTCACCCCTCCACTTT
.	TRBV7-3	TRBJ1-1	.	CASSLFPQGRGTEAFF	TGTGCCAGCAGCTTATTCCCGCAGGGGAGGGGCACTGAAGCTTTCTTT
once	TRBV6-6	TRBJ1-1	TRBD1	CASSPRGQNTEAFF	TGTGCCAGCAGTCCCAGGGGGCAGAACACTGAAGCTTTCTTT
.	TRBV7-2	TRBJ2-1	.	CASSSSGVGGNEQFF	TGTGCCAGCAGCTCATCGGGAGTCGGAGGCAATGAGCAGTTCTTC
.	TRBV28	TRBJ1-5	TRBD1	CASTPGTGFGKPQHF	TGTGCCAGCACCCCCGGGACAGGGTTCGGTAAGCCCCAGCATTTT
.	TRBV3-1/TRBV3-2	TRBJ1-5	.	CASSPGHSNQPQHF	TGTGCCAGCAGCCCAGGGCATAGCAATCAGCCCCAGCATTTT
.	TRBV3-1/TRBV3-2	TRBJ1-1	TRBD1	CASSQTGGVNTEAFF	TGTGCCAGCAGCCAAACAGGGGGAGTGAACACTGAAGCTTTCTTT
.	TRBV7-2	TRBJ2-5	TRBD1	CASSSNRGQGETQYF	TGTGCCAGCAGTTCTAACAGGGGGCAAGGGGAGACCCAGTACTTC
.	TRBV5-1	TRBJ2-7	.	CASSLAGGGPSYEQYF	TGCGCCAGCAGCTTGGCCGGCGGGGGCCCCTCCTACGAGCAGTACTTC
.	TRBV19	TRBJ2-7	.	CASSIPQGKSYEQYF	TGTGCCAGTAGTATACCGCAGGGGAAGTCCTACGAGCAGTACTTC
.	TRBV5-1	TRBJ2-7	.	CASSLVGGEQYF	TGCGCCAGCAGCTTGGTAGGGGGCGAGCAGTACTTC
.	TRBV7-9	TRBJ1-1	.	CASSRLGGVSTEAFF	TGTGCCAGCAGCCGACTTGGGGGGGTGAGCACTGAAGCTTTCTTT
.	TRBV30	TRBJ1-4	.	CAWSVLGGIKLFF	TGTGCCTGGAGTGTACTCGGGGGAATAAAACTGTTTTTT
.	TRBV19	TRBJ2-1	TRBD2	CASSINGGGGGRNEQFF	TGTGCCAGTAGTATAAACGGAGGGGGAGGCGGGAGGAATGAGCAGTTCTTC
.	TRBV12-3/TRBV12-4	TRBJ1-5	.	CASSLDSRQPQHF	TGTGCCAGCAGTCTCGACAGTAGGCAGCCCCAGCATTTT
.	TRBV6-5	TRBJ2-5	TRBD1	CASSRDRGETQYF	TGTGCCAGCAGCCGGGACAGGGGTGAGACCCAGTACTTC
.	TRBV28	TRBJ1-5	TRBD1	CASSNSTGGRDQPQHF	TGTGCCAGCAGTAACTCGACAGGGGGTCGAGATCAGCCCCAGCATTTT
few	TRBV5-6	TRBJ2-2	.	CASSRTEVGELFF	TGTGCCAGCAGCAGGACAGAGGTCGGGGAGCTGTTTTTT
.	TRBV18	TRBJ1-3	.	CASSPVAGINTIYF	TGTGCCAGCTCACCAGTAGCAGGGATAAACACCATATATTTT
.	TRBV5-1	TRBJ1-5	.	CASSLGTGTQPQHF	TGCGCCAGCAGCTTGGGTACAGGGACCCAGCCCCAGCATTTT
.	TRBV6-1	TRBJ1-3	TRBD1	CASSDPFGQGAFGNTIYF	TGTGCCAGCAGTGATCCCTTTGGACAGGGGGCTTTTGGAAACACCATATATTTT
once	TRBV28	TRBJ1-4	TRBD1	CASSFGDRSNEKLFF	TGTGCCAGCAGTTTCGGGGACAGATCTAATGAAAAACTGTTTTTT
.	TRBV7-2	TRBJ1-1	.	CASSLGLGLRAEAFF	TGTGCCAGCAGCTTAGGGCTTGGCCTGAGGGCTGAAGCTTTCTTT
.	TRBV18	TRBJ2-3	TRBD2	CASSRVASGLADTQYF	TGTGCCAGCTCACGTGTGGCTAGCGGGCTCGCAGATACGCAGTATTTT
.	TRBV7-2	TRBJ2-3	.	CASSRSGGANRPYF	TGTGCCAGCAGCCGCTCGGGTGGGGCCAATAGGCCGTATTTT
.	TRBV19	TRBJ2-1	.	CASSIDAGRPHNEQFF	TGTGCCAGTAGTATTGATGCGGGTAGACCCCACAATGAGCAGTTCTTC
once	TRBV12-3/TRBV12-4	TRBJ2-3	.	CASSIDRADTQYF	TGTGCCAGCAGTATAGACCGGGCAGATACGCAGTATTTT
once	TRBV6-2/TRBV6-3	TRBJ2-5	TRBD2	CASSGTSGRALGETQYF	TGTGCCAGCAGTGGGACTAGCGGGAGGGCCTTGGGAGAGACCCAGTACTTC
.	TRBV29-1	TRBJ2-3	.	CSELQGTDTQYF	TGCAGCGAGCTGCAGGGTACAGATACGCAGTATTTT
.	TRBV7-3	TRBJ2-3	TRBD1	CASSSHRGADTQYF	TGTGCCAGCAGTTCTCACAGGGGTGCAGATACGCAGTATTTT
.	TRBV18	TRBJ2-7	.	CASSPSSSYEQYF	TGTGCCAGCTCACCAAGTAGCTCCTACGAGCAGTACTTC
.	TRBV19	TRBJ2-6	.	CASSNWARGLQGANVLTF	TGTGCCAGTAGTAATTGGGCCAGGGGTTTGCAGGGGGCCAACGTCCTGACTTTC
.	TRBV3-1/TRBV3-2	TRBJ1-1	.	CASSQGTGNTEAFF	TGTGCCAGCAGCCAAGGAACAGGGAACACTGAAGCTTTCTTT
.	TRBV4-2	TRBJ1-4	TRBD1	CASSPQKEGQFNEKLFF	TGTGCCAGCAGCCCCCAAAAGGAGGGACAGTTTAATGAAAAACTGTTTTTT
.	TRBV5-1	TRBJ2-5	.	CASSLVPAGEETQYF	TGCGCCAGCAGCTTAGTTCCTGCGGGCGAAGAGACCCAGTACTTC
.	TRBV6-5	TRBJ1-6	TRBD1	CASTRFGTGTSPLHF	TGTGCCAGCACCCGCTTCGGGACAGGGACGTCACCCCTCCACTTT
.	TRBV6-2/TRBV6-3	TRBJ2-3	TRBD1	CASSYSTGVFVTDTQYF	TGTGCCAGCAGTTACTCGACAGGGGTTTTCGTCACAGATACGCAGTATTTT
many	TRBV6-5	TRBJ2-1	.	CASRGGGGIYNEQFF	TGTGCCAGCAGAGGGGGGGGAGGGATATACAATGAGCAGTTCTTC
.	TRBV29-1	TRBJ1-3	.	CSVAEGRNTIYF	TGCAGCGTCGCAGAGGGTAGAAACACCATATATTTT
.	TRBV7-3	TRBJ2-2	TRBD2	CATSLLAAGELFF	TGTGCCACCTCGTTACTAGCGGCCGGGGAGCTGTTTTTT
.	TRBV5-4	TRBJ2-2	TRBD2	CASSSFSGRNTGELFF	TGTGCCAGCAGCTCCTTCAGCGGGAGGAACACCGGGGAGCTGTTTTTT
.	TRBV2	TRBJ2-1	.	CASSETSNEQFF	TGTGCCAGCAGTGAAACTAGCAATGAGCAGTTCTTC
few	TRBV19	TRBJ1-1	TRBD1	CASQGAGGEAFF	TGTGCCAGCCAAGGGGCAGGGGGCGAAGCTTTCTTT
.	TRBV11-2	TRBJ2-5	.	CASSRDSPSRGETQYF	TGTGCCAGCAGTCGGGACAGCCCTTCGCGGGGAGAGACCCAGTACTTC
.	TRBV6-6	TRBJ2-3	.	CASSPEAASTDTQYF	TGTGCCAGCAGTCCTGAAGCGGCTAGCACAGATACGCAGTATTTT
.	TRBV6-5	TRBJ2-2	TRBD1	CASRRGQGSSGELFF	TGTGCCAGCAGGAGGGGACAGGGATCTTCCGGGGAGCTGTTTTTT
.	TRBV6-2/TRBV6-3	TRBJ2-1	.	CASSRDFYNEQFF	TGTGCCAGCAGTCGGGACTTCTACAATGAGCAGTTCTTC
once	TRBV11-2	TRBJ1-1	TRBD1	CASSWGDRGGTEAFF	TGTGCCAGCAGCTGGGGGGACAGGGGAGGCACTGAAGCTTTCTTT
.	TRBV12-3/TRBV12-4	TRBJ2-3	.	CASNRDFTDTQYF	TGTGCCAGCAACCGGGACTTCACAGATACGCAGTATTTT
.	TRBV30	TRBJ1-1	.	CAWSGRAEAFF	TGTGCCTGGAGTGGGCGGGCTGAAGCTTTCTTT
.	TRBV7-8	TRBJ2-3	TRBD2	CASSLNRRGDPSTDTQYF	TGTGCCAGCAGCTTAAACCGTCGGGGGGACCCTAGCACAGATACGCAGTATTTT
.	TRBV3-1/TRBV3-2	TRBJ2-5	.	CASSQASLRETQYF	TGTGCCAGCAGCCAAGCGTCGCTTCGGGAGACCCAGTACTTC
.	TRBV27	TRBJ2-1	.	CASRRETNSYNEQFF	TGTGCCAGCAGACGGGAGACCAACTCCTACAATGAGCAGTTCTTC